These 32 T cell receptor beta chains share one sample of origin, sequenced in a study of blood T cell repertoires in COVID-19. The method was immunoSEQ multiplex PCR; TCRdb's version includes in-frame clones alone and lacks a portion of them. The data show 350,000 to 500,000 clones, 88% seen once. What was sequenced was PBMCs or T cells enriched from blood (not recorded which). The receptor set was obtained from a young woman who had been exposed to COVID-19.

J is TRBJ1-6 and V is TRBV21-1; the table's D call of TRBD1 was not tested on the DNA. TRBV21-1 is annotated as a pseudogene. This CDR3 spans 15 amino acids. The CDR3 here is CASKDTFSYNSPLHF. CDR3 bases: TGTGCCAGCAAAGACACTTTCTCCTATAATTCACCCCTCCACTTT.

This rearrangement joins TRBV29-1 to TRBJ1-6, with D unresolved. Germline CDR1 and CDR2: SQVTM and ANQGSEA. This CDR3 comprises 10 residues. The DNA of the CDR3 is TGCAGGACGGGGAATTCACCCCTCCACTTT. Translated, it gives CRTGNSPLHF.

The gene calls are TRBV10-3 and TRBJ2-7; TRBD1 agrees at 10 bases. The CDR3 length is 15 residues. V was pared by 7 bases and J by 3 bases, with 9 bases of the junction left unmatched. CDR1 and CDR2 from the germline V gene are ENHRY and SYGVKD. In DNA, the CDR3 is TGTGCCATCAATCCCGGGACAGGGGCTCTCTACGAGCAGTACTTC. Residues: CAINPGTGALYEQYF.

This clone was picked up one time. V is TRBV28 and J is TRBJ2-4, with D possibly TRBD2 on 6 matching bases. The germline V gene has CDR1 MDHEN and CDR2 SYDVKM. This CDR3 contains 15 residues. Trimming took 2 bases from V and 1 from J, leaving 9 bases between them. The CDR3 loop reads CASSLAGLAKNIQYF. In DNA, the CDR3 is TGTGCCAGCAGTTTAGCGGGGCTGGCCAAAAACATTCAGTACTTC. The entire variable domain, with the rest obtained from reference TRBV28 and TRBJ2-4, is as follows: DVKVTQSSRYLVKRTGEKVFLECVQDMDHENMFWYRQDPGLGLRLIYFSYDVKMKEKGDIPEGYSVSREKKERFSLILESASTNQTSMYLCASSLAGLAKNIQYFGAGTRLSVL.

CDR3 residues: CASSPRQGASYNEQFF. For the CDR3, the DNA is TGTGCCAGCTCTCCTCGACAGGGGGCCTCCTACAATGAGCAGTTCTTC. The chain couples TRBV18 to TRBJ2-1; 10 positions match TRBD1. CDR3 size: 16 residues. The trim removed 6 bases at V and 0 bases at J, leaving 5 bases unmatched. Germline-derived CDR1 and CDR2 are KGHSH and LQKENI.

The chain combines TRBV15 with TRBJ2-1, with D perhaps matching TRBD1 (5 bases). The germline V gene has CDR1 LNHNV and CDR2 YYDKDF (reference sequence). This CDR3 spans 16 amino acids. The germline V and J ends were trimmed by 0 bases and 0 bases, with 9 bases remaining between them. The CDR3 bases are TGTGCCACCAGCAGAGATTGGACAAGCTCCTACAATGAGCAGTTCTTC. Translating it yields CATSRDWTSSYNEQFF.

The CDR3 spells CAWRTGNTEAFF. The CDR3 DNA reads TGTGCCTGGAGAACAGGTAACACTGAAGCTTTCTTT. The chain uses TRBV30 and TRBJ1-1, with a tentative D call TRBD1 (5 bases). This CDR3 is built from 12 residues. CDR1 and CDR2 from the germline V gene are GTSNPN and SVGIG (reference sequence). Trimming shortened V by 3 bases and J by 2 bases, and 7 bases separated the two germline ends.

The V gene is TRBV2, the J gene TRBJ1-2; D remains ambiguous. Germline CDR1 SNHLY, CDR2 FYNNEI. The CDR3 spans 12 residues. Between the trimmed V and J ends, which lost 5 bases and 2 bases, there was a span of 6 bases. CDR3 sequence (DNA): TGTGCCAGCAGTCGGGTCAACTATGGCTACACCTTC. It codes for CASSRVNYGYTF.

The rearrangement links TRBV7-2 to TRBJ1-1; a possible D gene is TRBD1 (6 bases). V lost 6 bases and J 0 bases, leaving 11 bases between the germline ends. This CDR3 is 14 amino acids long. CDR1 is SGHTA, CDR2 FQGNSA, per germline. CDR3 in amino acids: CASRRTGLNTEAFF. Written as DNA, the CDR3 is TGTGCCAGCAGACGCACAGGGCTGAACACTGAAGCTTTCTTT.

The CDR3 region is CASSLGAGGGPQYF. The CDR3 DNA is TGTGCCAGCAGCTTAGGAGCGGGCGGGGGGCCCCAGTACTTC. The V call is TRBV11-3, the J call TRBJ2-5, with 8 bases matching TRBD2. Per germline, CDR1 SGHNT and CDR2 YENEEA. The CDR3 loop spans 14 amino acids. With 1 base clipped from V and 9 bases from J, the junction kept 7 bases outside the gene matches.

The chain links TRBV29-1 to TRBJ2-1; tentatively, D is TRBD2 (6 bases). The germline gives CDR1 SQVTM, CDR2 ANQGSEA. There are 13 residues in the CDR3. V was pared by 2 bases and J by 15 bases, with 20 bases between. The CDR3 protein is CSVEFGGPWLRFF. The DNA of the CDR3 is TGCAGCGTTGAATTCGGAGGGCCCTGGTTGAGGTTCTTC.

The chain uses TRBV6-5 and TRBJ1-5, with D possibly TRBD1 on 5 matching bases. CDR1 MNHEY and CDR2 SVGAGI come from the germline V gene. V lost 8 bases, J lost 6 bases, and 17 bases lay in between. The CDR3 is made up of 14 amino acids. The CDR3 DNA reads TGTGCCAGCCGACCATGGGGGGGTGGTCAGCCCCAGCATTTT. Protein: CASRPWGGGQPQHF.

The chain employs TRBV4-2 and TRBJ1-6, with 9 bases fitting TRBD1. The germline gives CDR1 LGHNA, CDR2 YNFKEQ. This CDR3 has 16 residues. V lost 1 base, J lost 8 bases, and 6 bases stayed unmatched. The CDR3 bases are TGTGCCAGCAGCCAAGGTGGGACAGGGCAGTATTCACCCCTCCACTTT. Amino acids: CASSQGGTGQYSPLHF.

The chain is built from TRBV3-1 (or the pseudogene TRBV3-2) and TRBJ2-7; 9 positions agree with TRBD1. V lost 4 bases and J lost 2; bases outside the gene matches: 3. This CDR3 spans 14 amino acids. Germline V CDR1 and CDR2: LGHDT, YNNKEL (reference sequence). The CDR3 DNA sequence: TGTGCCAGCAGCCCCGGGACAGGGCCCTACGAGCAGTACTTC. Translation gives CASSPGTGPYEQYF.

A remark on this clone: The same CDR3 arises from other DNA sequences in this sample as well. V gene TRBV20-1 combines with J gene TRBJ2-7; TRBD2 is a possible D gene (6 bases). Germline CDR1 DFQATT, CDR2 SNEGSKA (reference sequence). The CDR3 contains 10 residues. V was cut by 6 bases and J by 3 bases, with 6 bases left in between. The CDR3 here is CSARDYEQYF. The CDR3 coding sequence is TGCAGTGCGCGGGACTACGAGCAGTACTTC.

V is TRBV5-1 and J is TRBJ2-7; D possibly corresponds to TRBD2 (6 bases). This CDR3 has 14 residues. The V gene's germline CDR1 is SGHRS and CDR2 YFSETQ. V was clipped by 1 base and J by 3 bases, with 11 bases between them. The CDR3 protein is CASSLFTGSYEQYF. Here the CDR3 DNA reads TGCGCCAGCAGCTTGTTTACCGGGAGCTACGAGCAGTACTTC.

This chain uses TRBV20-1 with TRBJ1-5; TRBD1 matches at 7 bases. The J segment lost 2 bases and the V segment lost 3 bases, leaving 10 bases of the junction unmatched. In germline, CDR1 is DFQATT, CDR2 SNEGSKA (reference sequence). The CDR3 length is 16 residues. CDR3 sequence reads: CSASLPQGLGNQPQHF. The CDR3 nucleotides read TGCAGTGCTAGTCTTCCACAGGGGCTCGGCAATCAGCCCCAGCATTTT.

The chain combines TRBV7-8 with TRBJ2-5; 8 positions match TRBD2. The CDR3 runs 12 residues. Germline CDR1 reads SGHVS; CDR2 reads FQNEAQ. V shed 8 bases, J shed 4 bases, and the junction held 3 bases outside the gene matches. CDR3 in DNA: TGTGCCAGCGGGACTAGTCGAGAGACCCAGTACTTC. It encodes CASGTSRETQYF.

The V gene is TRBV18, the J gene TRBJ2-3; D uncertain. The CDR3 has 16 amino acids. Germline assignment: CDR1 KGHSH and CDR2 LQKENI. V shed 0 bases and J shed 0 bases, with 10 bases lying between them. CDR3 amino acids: CASSPPGRYSTDTQYF. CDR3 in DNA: TGTGCCAGCTCACCACCGGGCAGATATAGCACAGATACGCAGTATTTT.

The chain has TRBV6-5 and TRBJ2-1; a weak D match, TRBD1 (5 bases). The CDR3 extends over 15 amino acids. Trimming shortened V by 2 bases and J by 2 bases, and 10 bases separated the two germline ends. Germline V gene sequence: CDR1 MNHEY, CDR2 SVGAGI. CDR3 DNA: TGTGCCAGCAGTTACATAGCCAGGGCCTACAATGAGCAGTTCTTC. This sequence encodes CASSYIARAYNEQFF.

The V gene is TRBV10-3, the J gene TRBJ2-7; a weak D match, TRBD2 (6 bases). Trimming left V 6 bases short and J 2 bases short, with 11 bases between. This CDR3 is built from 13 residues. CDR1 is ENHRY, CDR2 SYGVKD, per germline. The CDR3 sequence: CAISSGTPYEQYF. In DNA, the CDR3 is TGTGCCATCAGCTCCGGGACTCCCTACGAGCAGTACTTC.

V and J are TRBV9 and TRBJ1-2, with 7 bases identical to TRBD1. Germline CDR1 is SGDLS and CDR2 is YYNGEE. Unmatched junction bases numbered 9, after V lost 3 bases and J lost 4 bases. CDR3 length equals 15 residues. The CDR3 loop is CASSGSTGRSYGYTF. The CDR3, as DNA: TGTGCCAGCAGCGGATCGACAGGGAGGTCCTATGGCTACACCTTC. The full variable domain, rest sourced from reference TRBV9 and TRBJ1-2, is DSGVTQTPKHLITATGQRVTLRCSPRSGDLSVYWYQQSLDQGLQFLIQYYNGEERAKGNILERFSAQQFPDLHSELNLSSLELGDSALYFCASSGSTGRSYGYTFGSGTRLTVV.

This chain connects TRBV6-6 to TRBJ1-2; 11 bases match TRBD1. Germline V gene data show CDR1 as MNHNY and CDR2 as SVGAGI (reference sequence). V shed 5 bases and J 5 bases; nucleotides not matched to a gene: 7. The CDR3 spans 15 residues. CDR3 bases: TGTGCCAGCAGTGACCGGGACAGGGGGTCTTATGGCTACACCTTC. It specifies CASSDRDRGSYGYTF.

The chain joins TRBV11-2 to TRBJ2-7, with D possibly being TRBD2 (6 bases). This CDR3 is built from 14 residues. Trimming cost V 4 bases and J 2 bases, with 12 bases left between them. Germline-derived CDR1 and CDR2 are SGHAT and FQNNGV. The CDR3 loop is CASSSTRTTYEQYF. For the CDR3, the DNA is TGTGCCAGCAGCTCGACTAGAACTACCTACGAGCAGTACTTC.

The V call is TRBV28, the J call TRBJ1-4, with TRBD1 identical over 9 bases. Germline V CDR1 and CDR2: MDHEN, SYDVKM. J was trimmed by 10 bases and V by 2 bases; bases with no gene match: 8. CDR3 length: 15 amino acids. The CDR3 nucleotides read TGTGCCAGCAGTTTACCCGGGACAGGGATGGGAAAACTGTTTTTT. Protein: CASSLPGTGMGKLFF.

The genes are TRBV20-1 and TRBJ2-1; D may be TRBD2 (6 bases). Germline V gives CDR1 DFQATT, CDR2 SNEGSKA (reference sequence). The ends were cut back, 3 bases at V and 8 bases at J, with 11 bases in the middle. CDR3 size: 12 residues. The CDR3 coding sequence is TGCAGTGCTAGTGAGGGACTTTATGAGCAGTTCTTC. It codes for CSASEGLYEQFF.

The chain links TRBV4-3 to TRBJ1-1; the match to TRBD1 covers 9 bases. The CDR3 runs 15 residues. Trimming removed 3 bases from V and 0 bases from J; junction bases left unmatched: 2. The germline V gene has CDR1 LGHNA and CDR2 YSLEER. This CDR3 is CASSQGTGLNTEAFF. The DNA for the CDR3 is TGCGCCAGCAGCCAGGGGACAGGGTTGAACACTGAAGCTTTCTTT.

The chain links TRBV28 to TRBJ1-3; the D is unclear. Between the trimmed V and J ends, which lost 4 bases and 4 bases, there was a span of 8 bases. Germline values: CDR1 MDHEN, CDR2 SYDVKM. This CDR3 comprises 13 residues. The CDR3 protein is CASSWLRGNTIYF. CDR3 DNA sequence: TGTGCCAGCAGTTGGCTGAGGGGAAACACCATATATTTT.

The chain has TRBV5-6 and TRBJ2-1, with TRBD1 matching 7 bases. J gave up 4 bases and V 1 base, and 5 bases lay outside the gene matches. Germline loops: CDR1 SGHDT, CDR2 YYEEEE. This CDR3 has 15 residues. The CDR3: CASSLKGTEYNEQFF. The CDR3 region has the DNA TGTGCCAGCAGCTTGAAGGGGACAGAGTACAATGAGCAGTTCTTC.

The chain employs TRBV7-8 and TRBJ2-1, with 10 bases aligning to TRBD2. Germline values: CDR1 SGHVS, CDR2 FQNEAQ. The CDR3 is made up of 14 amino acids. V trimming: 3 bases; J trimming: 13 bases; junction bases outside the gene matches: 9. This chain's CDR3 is CASSFLTSGTLQFF. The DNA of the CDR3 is TGTGCCAGCAGCTTTCTAACTAGCGGGACACTTCAGTTCTTC. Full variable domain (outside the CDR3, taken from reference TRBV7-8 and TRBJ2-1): GAGVSQSPRYKVAKRGQDVALRCDPISGHVSLFWYQQALGQGPEFLTYFQNEAQLDKSGLPSDRFFAERPEGSVSTLKIQRTQQEDSAVYLCASSFLTSGTLQFFGPGTRLTVL.

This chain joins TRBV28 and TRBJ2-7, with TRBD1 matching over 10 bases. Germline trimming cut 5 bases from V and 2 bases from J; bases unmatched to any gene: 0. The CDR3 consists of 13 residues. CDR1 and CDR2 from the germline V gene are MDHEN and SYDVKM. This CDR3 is CASSGTGAYEQYF. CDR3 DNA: TGTGCCAGCAGTGGGACAGGGGCCTACGAGCAGTACTTC.

Here the CDR3 reads CASRSDRGGYEQYF. DNA for the CDR3: TGTGCCAGCAGGTCCGACAGGGGCGGCTACGAGCAGTACTTC. This sequence joins TRBV11-2 and TRBJ2-7; 8 nucleotides line up with TRBD1. The junction had 7 bases not matched to a gene; V was cut back by 6 bases and J by 3 bases. Germline V gives CDR1 SGHAT, CDR2 FQNNGV. The CDR3 loop spans 14 amino acids.